These 2 T cell receptor beta chains were all obtained from the same sample, sequenced in a study of cytomegalovirus exposure and HLA in healthy donors (dated by TCRdb to about 2017). Libraries were made using the immunoSEQ multiplex PCR assay. The multiplex PCR relied on a mix of 60 forward primers for TCR Vbeta segments and 13 reverse primers for TCR Jbeta segments. TCRdb stores this immuneACCESS table with in-frame sequences only. Part of the clones is absent; in the studies checked, under half of the shortfall reflects unresolved V genes, and no reason is known for the rest. This sample has roughly 150,000 clones in its table, and roughly 80% of those were observed once. The ten top clones hold approximately 2.1% of the sample. The source material was PBMCs. The receptors stem from a man between 45 and 60 years old in good health and CMV-seropositive.

The chain carries TRBV5-4 and TRBJ2-3; possibly TRBD2 for D (6 bases). Deletions cut 6 bases from V and 1 base from J, with 15 bases between. Germline assignment: CDR1 SGHNT and CDR2 YYREEE (reference sequence). The length of the CDR3 is 15 residues. The chain's CDR3 is CASTQRSGGTDTQYF. CDR3 in DNA: TGTGCCAGCACCCAGCGTAGCGGCGGCACAGATACGCAGTATTTT.

The chain has TRBV18 and TRBJ1-5; tentatively, D is TRBD1 (6 bases). Germline CDR1 reads KGHSH; CDR2 reads LQKENI. The ends were cut back, 5 bases at V and 1 base at J, with 9 bases in the middle. This CDR3 contains 14 residues. CDR3 nucleotide sequence: TGTGCCAGCTCAACCGGGACAAGCAATCAGCCCCAGCATTTT. Its translation: CASSTGTSNQPQHF.